This T cell receptor beta chain was found in a study of metastatic and nonmetastatic thyroid tumors. Each patient went into thyroid surgery without having received any treatment. In the authors' methods: Between-group CDR3 differences, defined by clinicopathological status, yielded a distant-metastasis classifier for papillary thyroid cancer. With MiXCR, TCRdb called clones anew from the PCR reads. These V and J calls derive from TCRdb rather than the authors' analysis. The table includes fewer than 6,500 clones, approximately 18% detected once. This clone was counted only a few times. At one end, the junction sequence differs from germline, possibly due to a read error. This CDR3 comprises 16 residues. Per the germline V gene, CDR1 is GTSNPN and CDR2 is SVGIG (reference sequence).

This clonotype was obtained from a female donor with papillary thyroid cancer or a benign thyroid nodule (not recorded which). Some clones in this sample may be carry-over from other donors' samples. Material: adjacent normal tissue. This sequence joins TRBV30 and TRBJ2-4, with D perhaps TRBD1 (5 bases). The CDR3 here is CALSVVREGAKNIQYF. DNA for the CDR3: TGTGCCTTGAGTGTAGTCAGGGAAGGCGCCAAAAACATTCAGTACTTC.